The sequence of this TCR beta chain was determined in a study of CD8 T cells in ankylosing spondylitis. With 2 bases clipped from V and 4 bases from J, the junction kept 13 bases outside the gene matches. This CDR3 has 17 residues. Germline CDR1 is LNHNV and CDR2 is YYDKDF (reference sequence). The study, taken as a whole, reports: Apparently characteristic of ankylosing spondylitis blood was a TCR beta motif (under ten highly homologous variants). Reportedly, matched ankylosing spondylitis synovial fluid was significantly enriched for disease-linked clones. Disease-linked clones displayed a CD8+ phenotype and appeared relatively rarely in peripheral blood.

Libraries for TCR beta were made by quantitative 5'-RACE with molecular barcodes. TCRdb passed the 5' RACE reads through MiXCR, listing each CDR3 protein once. The sample contains 200,000 to 250,000 distinct CDR3 sequences, roughly 18% of which appear only once. As concerns this clonotype: Antigen unknown.

The source is a male donor with ankylosing spondylitis. The sequenced sample was blood, either unsorted or a sorted T cell fraction (not recorded which). The chain joins TRBV15 to TRBJ2-5; 7 nucleotides line up with TRBD2. In DNA, the CDR3 is TGTGCCACCAGCAGATTTGCCGCTAGCGGAGAGGGAGAGACCCAGTACTTC. This codes for CATSRFAASGEGETQYF.